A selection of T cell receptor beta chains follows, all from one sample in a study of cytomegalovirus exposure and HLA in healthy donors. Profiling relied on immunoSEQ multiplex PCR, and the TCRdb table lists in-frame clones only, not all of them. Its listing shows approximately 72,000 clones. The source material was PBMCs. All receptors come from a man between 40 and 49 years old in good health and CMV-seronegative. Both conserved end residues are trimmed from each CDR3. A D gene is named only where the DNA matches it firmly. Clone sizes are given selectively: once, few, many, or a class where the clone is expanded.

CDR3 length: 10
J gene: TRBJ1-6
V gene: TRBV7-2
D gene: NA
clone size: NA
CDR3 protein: ASSLYNSPLH

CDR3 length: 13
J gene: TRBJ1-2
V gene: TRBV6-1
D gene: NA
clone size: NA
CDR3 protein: ASSFLRRGIYGYT

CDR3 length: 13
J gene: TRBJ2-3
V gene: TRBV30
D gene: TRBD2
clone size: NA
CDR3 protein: AWSKSGGEADTQY

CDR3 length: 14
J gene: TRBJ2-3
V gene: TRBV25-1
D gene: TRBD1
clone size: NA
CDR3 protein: ASSAITGVGTDTQY

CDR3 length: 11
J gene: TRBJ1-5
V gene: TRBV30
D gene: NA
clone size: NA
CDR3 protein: AWSVSGDQPQH

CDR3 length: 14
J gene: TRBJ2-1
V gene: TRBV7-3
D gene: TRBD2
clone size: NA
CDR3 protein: ASSSRTSGVYNEQF

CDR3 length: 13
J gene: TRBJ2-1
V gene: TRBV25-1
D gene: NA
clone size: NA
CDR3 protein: ASSDGTSTDNEQF

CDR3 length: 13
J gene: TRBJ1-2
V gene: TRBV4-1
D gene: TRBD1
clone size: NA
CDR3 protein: ASSQERGQGAGYT

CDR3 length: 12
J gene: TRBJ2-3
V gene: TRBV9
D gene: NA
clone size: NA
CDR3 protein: ASSARGSTDTQY

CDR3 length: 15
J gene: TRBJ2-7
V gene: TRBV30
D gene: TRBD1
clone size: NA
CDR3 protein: AWSRRVGTGGSYEQY

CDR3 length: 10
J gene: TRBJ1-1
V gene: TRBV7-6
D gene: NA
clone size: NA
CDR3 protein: ASSRSGTEAF

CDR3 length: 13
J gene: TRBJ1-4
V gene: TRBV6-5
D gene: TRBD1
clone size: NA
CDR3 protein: ASRVDRGGDGKLF

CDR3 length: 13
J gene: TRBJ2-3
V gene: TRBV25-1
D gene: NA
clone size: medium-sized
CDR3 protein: ASSDEGYGTDTQY

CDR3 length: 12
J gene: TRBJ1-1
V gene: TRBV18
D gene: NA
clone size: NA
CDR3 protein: ASSPMQGSTEAF

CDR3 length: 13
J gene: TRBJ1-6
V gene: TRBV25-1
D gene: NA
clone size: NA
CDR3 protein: ASRGYNRDNSPLH

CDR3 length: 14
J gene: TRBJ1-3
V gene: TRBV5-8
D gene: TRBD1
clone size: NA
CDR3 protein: ASSRTGVPSGNTIY

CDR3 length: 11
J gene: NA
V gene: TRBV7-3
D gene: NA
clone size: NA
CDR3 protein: ASSLDRSYEQY

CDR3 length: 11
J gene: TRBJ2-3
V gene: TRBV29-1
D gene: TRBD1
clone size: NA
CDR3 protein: SLGTGSTDTQY

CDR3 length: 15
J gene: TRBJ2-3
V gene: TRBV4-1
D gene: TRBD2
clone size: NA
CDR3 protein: ASSPISSGGATDTQY

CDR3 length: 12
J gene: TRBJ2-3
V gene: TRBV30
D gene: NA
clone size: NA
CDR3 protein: AWRAQTSTDTQY

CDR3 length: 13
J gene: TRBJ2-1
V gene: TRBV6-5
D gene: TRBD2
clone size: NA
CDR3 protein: ASSGPGGLHNEQF

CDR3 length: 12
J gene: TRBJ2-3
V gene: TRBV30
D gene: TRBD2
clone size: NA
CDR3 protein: AWSPGGRTNTQY

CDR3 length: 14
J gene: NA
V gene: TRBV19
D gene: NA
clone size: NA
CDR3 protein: ASFQGLSRNPYEQY

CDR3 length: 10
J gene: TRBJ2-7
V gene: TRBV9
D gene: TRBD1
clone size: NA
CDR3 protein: ASSGTGGEQY

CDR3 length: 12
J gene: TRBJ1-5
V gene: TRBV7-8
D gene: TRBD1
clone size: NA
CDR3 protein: ASGGQYSNQPQH

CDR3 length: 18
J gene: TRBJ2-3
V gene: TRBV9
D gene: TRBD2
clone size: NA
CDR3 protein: ASSTGGGLAGGVGTDTQY

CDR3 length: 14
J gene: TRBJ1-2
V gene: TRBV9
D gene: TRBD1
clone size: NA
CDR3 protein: ASSFRGQGSSGGYT

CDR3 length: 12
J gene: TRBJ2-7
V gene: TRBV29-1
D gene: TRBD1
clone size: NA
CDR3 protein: SVRRDSTSYEQY

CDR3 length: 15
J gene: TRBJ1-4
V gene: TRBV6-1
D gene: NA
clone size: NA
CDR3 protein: ASSERGSTGLNEKLF

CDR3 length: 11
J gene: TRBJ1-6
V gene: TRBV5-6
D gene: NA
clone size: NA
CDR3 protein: ASSDSYNSPLH

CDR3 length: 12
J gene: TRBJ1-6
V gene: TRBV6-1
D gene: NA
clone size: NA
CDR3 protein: ASGLRSYNSPLH

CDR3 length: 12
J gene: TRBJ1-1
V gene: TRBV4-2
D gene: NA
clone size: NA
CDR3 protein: ASSQAQGTSEAF

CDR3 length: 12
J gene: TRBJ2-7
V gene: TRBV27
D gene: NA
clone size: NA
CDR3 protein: ASSLSKGDYEQY

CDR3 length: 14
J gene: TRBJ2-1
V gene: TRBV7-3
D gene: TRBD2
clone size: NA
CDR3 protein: ASSLMTPRSGGEQF